A single sample gave rise to the 9 T cell receptor beta chains below, sequenced in a study of control samples from healthy donors and cancer patients. The table came from immunoSEQ multiplex PCR; TCRdb's copy has only in-frame clones and leaves some out. The sample has around 92,000 clones; 82% are singletons. Material: blood. The origin of the receptors is a man aged 60-69 years in good health.

The CDR3 DNA sequence: TGTGCCAGCAGCCAAGTACTTTACACTGAAGCTTTCTTT. Its translation is CASSQVLYTEAFF. The rearrangement links TRBV3-1 (or the pseudogene TRBV3-2) to TRBJ1-1, with no clear D. The CDR3 spans 13 residues. In germline, CDR1 is LGHDT, CDR2 YNNKEL (reference sequence). Trimming took off 1 base at V and 3 bases at J, with 6 bases between the two ends.

CDR3 residues: CASSSAVGTSGLKSSYEQYF. The CDR3 nucleotides are TGTGCCAGCAGCTCCGCGGTCGGGACTAGCGGATTAAAAAGCTCCTACGAGCAGTACTTC. The J gene is TRBJ2-7, the V gene TRBV6-6; 11 positions agree with TRBD2. The CDR3 contains 20 residues. V lost 6 bases and J lost 0; bases outside the gene matches: 19. The germline V gene has CDR1 MNHNY and CDR2 SVGAGI (reference sequence).

The V gene is TRBV4-1, the J gene TRBJ2-7; 11 positions match TRBD2. The CDR3 totals 17 residues. CDR1 and CDR2 from the germline V gene are MGHRA and YSYEKL. J gave up 3 bases and V 4 bases, and 11 bases lay outside the gene matches. Written as DNA, the CDR3 is TGCGCCAGCAGCCGAGCAAGTATCACTAGCGGGAGCTACGAGCAGTACTTC. Amino acids: CASSRASITSGSYEQYF.

The chain links TRBV2 to TRBJ1-2; weak D call: TRBD1 (5 bases). Germline assignment: CDR1 SNHLY and CDR2 FYNNEI. The CDR3 has 14 residues. V lost 5 bases to trimming and J lost 4 bases, with 14 bases between them. CDR3 in DNA: TGTGCCAGCAGTTCCTCCCGGCAGGGCTATGGCTACACCTTC. Protein sequence: CASSSSRQGYGYTF.

This chain connects TRBV6-5 to TRBJ2-1; D perhaps matches TRBD1 (6 bases). Trimming left V 7 bases short and J 3 bases short, with 10 bases between. Looked up from germline, CDR1 is MNHEY and CDR2 is SVGAGI. This CDR3 region has 13 residues. CDR3: CASNYRDYNEQFF. CDR3 in DNA: TGTGCCAGCAACTACAGGGACTACAATGAGCAGTTCTTC.

This clone was found a few times. The chain recombines TRBV19 with TRBJ1-1, with D perhaps TRBD1 (6 bases). Germline loops: CDR1 LNHDA, CDR2 SQIVND (reference sequence). V was clipped by 6 bases and J by 0 bases, with 8 bases between them. The CDR3 is 13 amino acids. Written as DNA, the CDR3 is TGTGCCAGTAGAACAGGGCTGAACACTGAAGCTTTCTTT. It specifies CASRTGLNTEAFF. Using reference TRBV19 and TRBJ1-1 for the parts outside the CDR3, the full variable domain is DGGITQSPKYLFRKEGQNVTLSCEQNLNHDAMYWYRQDPGQGLRLIYYSQIVNDFQKGDIAEGYSVSREKKESFPLTVTSAQKNPTAFYLCASRTGLNTEAFFGQGTRLTVV.

The rearrangement links TRBV4-1 to TRBJ1-5; 7 bases match TRBD1. CDR3 length: 18 amino acids. Per the germline V gene, CDR1 is MGHRA and CDR2 is YSYEKL. V gave up 3 bases and J gave up 0 bases; unmatched junction bases: 11. The CDR3 sequence is CASSHAPPGQTSNQPQHF. DNA for the CDR3: TGCGCCAGCAGCCATGCCCCTCCGGGACAGACTAGCAATCAGCCCCAGCATTTT.

The V call is TRBV24-1, the J call TRBJ1-5, with TRBD1 matching 7 bases. The V and J ends lost 4 bases and 3 bases, in that order; junction bases with no gene match: 2. CDR3 size: 14 residues. CDR1 is KGHDR, CDR2 SFDVKD, per germline. CDR3: CATSETGPNQPQHF. The CDR3 DNA reads as TGTGCCACCAGTGAGACAGGGCCCAATCAGCCCCAGCATTTT.

V is TRBV5-4 and J is TRBJ2-7; possible D gene TRBD2, 6 bases. V shed 5 bases and J shed 3 bases, with 15 bases lying between them. Germline assignment: CDR1 SGHNT and CDR2 YYREEE (reference sequence). The CDR3 covers 14 residues. The CDR3 DNA reads as TGTGCCAGCAGTTATGGGGGGATGGGCTACGAGCAGTACTTC. Protein: CASSYGGMGYEQYF.